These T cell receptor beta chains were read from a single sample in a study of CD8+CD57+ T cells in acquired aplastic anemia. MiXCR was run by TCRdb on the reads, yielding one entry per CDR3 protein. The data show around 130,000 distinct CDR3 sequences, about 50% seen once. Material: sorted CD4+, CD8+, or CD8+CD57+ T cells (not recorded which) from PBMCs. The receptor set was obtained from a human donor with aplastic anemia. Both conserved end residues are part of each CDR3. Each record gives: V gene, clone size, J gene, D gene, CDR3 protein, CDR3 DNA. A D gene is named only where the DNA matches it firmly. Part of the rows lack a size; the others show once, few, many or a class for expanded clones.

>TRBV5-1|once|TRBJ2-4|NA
CASSLVGGGTSKNIQYF
TGCGCCAGCAGCTTGGTCGGGGGAGGAACGTCCAAAAACATTCAGTACTTC
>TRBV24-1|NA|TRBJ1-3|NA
CATSDLSDSGNTIYF
TGTGCCACCAGTGATTTGTCCGACTCTGGAAACACCATATATTTT
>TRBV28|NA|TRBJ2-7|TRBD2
CASSLYHSGSSEQYF
TGTGCCAGCAGTTTATACCATAGCGGGAGTAGCGAGCAGTACTTC
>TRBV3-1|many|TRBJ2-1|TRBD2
CASSQTSLNEQFF
TGTGCCAGCAGCCAGACTAGCCTCAATGAGCAGTTCTTC
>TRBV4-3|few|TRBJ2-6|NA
CASSQERISGANVLTF
TGCGCCAGCAGCCAAGAGAGGATCTCTGGGGCCAACGTCCTGACTTTC
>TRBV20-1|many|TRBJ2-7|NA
CSAFRDSGQYF
TGCAGTGCTTTCAGGGATTCCGGGCAGTACTTC
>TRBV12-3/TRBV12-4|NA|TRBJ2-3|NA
CASSLGILAGSFTDTQYF
TGTGCCAGCAGTTTAGGCATTTTGGCGGGCAGCTTCACAGATACGCAGTATTTT
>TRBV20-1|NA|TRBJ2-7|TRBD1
CSGIGQGDYEQYF
TGCAGTGGGATTGGACAGGGAGACTACGAGCAGTACTTC
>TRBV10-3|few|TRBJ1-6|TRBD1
CASRDSDHSPLHF
TGTGCCAGCCGGGACAGCGACCATTCACCCCTCCACTTT
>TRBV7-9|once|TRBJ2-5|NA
CASSGPETQYF
TGTGCCAGCAGCGGGCCGGAGACCCAGTACTTC
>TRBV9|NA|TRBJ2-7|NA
CASSPKDGTSYEQYF
TGTGCCAGCAGCCCTAAAGACGGGACCTCCTACGAGCAGTACTTC
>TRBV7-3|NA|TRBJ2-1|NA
CASSLTATYNEQFF
TGTGCCAGCAGCTTAACGGCGACTTACAATGAGCAGTTCTTC
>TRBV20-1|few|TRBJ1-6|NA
CSARDRPNNSPLHF
TGCAGTGCTAGAGATCGACCCAATAATTCACCCCTCCACTTT
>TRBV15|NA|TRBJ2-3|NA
CATSRDAGTSTDTQYF
TGTGCCACCAGCAGAGATGCCGGGACTAGCACAGATACGCAGTATTTT
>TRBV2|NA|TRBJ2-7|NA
CASSKIWGLPQYEQYF
TGTGCCAGCAGTAAAATCTGGGGGCTTCCTCAATACGAGCAGTACTTC
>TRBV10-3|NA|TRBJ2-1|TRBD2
CAISESVTGGRWDEQFF
TGTGCCATCAGTGAGTCTGTAACGGGAGGCCGGTGGGATGAGCAGTTCTTC